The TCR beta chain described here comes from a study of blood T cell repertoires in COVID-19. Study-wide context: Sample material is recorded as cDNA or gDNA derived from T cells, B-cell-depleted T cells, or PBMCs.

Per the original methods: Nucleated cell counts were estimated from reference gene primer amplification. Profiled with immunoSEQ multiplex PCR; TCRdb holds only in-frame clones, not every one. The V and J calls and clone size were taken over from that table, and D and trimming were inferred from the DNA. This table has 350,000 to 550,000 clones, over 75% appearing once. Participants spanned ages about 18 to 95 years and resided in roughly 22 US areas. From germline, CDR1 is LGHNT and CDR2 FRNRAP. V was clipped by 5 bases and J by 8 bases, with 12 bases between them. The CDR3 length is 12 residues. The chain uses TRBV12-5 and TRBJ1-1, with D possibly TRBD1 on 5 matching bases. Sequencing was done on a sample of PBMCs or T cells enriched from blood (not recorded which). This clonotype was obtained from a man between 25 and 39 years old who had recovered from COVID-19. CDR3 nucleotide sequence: TGTGCTAGTGGTCCCATGCCAGGGGAAGCTTTCTTT. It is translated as CASGPMPGEAFF.